The 15 T cell receptor beta chains below come from one sample, sequenced in a study of OX40 agonist ivuxolimab in advanced cancers. Produced via immunoSEQ multiplex PCR; TCRdb's table is partial and in-frame only. Seen here are some 100,000 clones, around 84% observed once, and the top ten hold 1.1%. The specimen comprised CD4+ or CD8+ T cells sorted from blood, sampled in a trial of the OX40 agonist ivuxolimab. Every receptor here comes from an adult with an advanced solid tumor such as melanoma, head and neck, liver or kidney cancer.

The chain uses TRBV28 and TRBJ1-2; weak D call: TRBD1 (6 bases). Trimming shortened V by 7 bases and J by 5 bases, and 20 bases separated the two germline ends. The CDR3 totals 15 residues. The germline gives CDR1 MDHEN, CDR2 SYDVKM. Here the CDR3 DNA reads TGTGCCAGCATCGAAGGGGGAGCCAGCCGGTATGGCTACACCTTC. Protein sequence: CASIEGGASRYGYTF.

The V gene is TRBV5-1, the J gene TRBJ1-2; 7 nucleotides match TRBD1. The CDR3 runs to 16 residues. V was pared by 4 bases and J by 0 bases, with 9 bases of the junction left unmatched. Per the germline V gene, CDR1 is SGHRS and CDR2 is YFSETQ. The CDR3 region is CASSRDSFSANYGYTF. In DNA form, the CDR3 reads TGCGCCAGCAGCCGGGACAGCTTCTCAGCTAACTATGGCTACACCTTC.

This sequence joins TRBV7-2 and TRBJ2-5, with D possibly being TRBD1 (6 bases). CDR1 is SGHTA and CDR2 is FQGNSA in the germline V gene. Trimming left V 3 bases short and J 1 base short, with 15 bases between. CDR3 size: 16 residues. The CDR3 DNA follows: TGTGCCAGCAGCTTCCCAGGGGAAGGGGGCCAAGAGACCCAGTACTTC. As protein: CASSFPGEGGQETQYF.

Worth noting for this clone: The DNA is omitted, as the CDR3 cannot be located on it reliably, and the CDR3 follows TCRdb's listing. J is TRBJ2-7 and V is TRBV28; the D segment call TRBD1 is taken from the table without a DNA check. A total of 15 residues make up the CDR3, ends included. The V gene's germline CDR1 is MDHEN and CDR2 SYDVKM. The CDR3 here is CASSRTGTGVFWQYF.

The V and J genes are TRBV7-9 and TRBJ1-5, with D unclear. The CDR3 totals 14 residues. V was shortened by 5 bases and J by 7 bases, with 15 bases between the two germline ends. Looked up from germline, CDR1 is SEHNR and CDR2 is FQNEAQ (reference sequence). Here the CDR3 reads CASSRSGGNQPQHF. CDR3 in DNA: TGTGCCAGCAGCCGGTCGGGAGGGAACCAGCCCCAGCATTTT.

The chain has TRBV27 and TRBJ1-4; D remains unclear. V shed 3 bases and J shed 6 bases, with 8 bases lying between them. Per the germline V gene, CDR1 is MNHEY and CDR2 is SMNVEV (reference sequence). This CDR3 is built from 13 residues. The chain's CDR3 is CASSFRRDEKLFF. Here the CDR3 DNA reads TGTGCCAGCAGTTTCAGAAGGGATGAAAAACTGTTTTTT.

The V gene is TRBV6-5, the J gene TRBJ1-6; TRBD1 might be the D (6 bases). The germline gives CDR1 MNHEY, CDR2 SVGAGI. V lost 8 bases and J lost 7, with 9 bases in between. The CDR3 runs to 12 residues. The CDR3 bases are TGTGCCAGCGGGGGCGGCAATTCACCCCTCCACTTT. Translated, it gives CASGGGNSPLHF.

This clone was counted a few times. The rearrangement joins TRBV11-2 to TRBJ1-5; TRBD1 agrees at 9 bases. Germline V gene sequence: CDR1 SGHAT, CDR2 FQNNGV. This CDR3 region has 15 residues. V was pared by 5 bases and J by 4 bases, with 6 bases of the junction left unmatched. As DNA, the CDR3 is TGTGCCAGCAGCGAGGACAGGGGCGGGAATCAGCCCCAGCATTTT. This sequence encodes CASSEDRGGNQPQHF.

This clone showed up just a few times. The rearrangement uses TRBV14 and TRBJ1-1; D is ambiguous. Deletions cut 1 base from V and 0 bases from J, with 6 bases between. Germline V lookup: CDR1 SGHDN, CDR2 FVKESK. This CDR3 is 14 amino acids long. The CDR3 protein is CASSQVPLNTEAFF. The CDR3 region has the DNA TGTGCCAGCAGCCAAGTCCCGTTGAACACTGAAGCTTTCTTT.

This clone has just one count. The chain recombines TRBV19 with TRBJ1-6, with D hard to call. V lost 9 bases, J lost 5 bases, and 5 bases lay in between. The germline gives CDR1 LNHDA, CDR2 SQIVND (reference sequence). The CDR3 sequence is 11 residues long. CDR3 region: CARKDNSPLHF. As DNA, the CDR3 is TGTGCCAGAAAAGATAATTCACCCCTCCACTTT.

CDR3 sequence: CASSATGQGAQPQHF. As DNA, the CDR3 is TGCGCCAGCAGCGCCACGGGACAGGGAGCCCAGCCCCAGCATTTT. This chain links TRBV5-1 with TRBJ1-5, with 9 bases that match TRBD1. V trimming: 4 bases; J trimming: 7 bases; junction bases outside the gene matches: 9. CDR1 is SGHRS and CDR2 is YFSETQ in the germline V gene. The length of the CDR3 is 15 residues.

This sequence joins TRBV7-2 and TRBJ2-1, with D unresolved. Germline CDR1 SGHTA, CDR2 FQGNSA. This CDR3 has 14 residues. The V end lost 5 bases, the J end lost 6 bases, and 14 bases lay between the germline ends. The CDR3 DNA is TGTGCCAGCAGCATAGAGGCGCTAGTCAATGAGCAGTTCTTC. Its translation: CASSIEALVNEQFF.

The J gene is TRBJ2-5, the V gene TRBV7-2; D call uncertain. V lost 0 bases, J lost 5 bases, and 13 bases lay in between. Germline CDR1 SGHTA, CDR2 FQGNSA. This CDR3 is 15 amino acids long. The CDR3 sequence: CASSLAKVGPETQYF. CDR3 nucleotide sequence: TGTGCCAGCAGCTTAGCGAAGGTGGGCCCGGAGACCCAGTACTTC.

The chain uses TRBV6-5 and TRBJ1-5; unclear D gene. CDR3 length: 14 amino acids. CDR1 is MNHEY and CDR2 is SVGAGI in the germline V gene. V was trimmed by 5 bases and J by 4 bases, leaving 12 bases between them. The CDR3 nucleotides read TGTGCCAGCAGTGCTGATGGCCAAAATCAGCCCCAGCATTTT. It specifies CASSADGQNQPQHF.

The gene calls are TRBV28 and TRBJ1-2, with D hard to call. The CDR3 has 15 amino acids. The V gene lost 8 bases and the J gene lost 0 bases, with 16 bases spanning the gap. The germline V gene encodes CDR1 MDHEN and CDR2 SYDVKM. The CDR3 here is CASGSPGSSNYGYTF. The CDR3 DNA reads TGTGCCAGCGGCTCTCCGGGATCGTCTAACTATGGCTACACCTTC.